This TCR beta chain was profiled in a study of T cells in Graves' hyperthyroidism and ophthalmopathy. In this sample, this clonotype turned up a few times. Its antigen is not identified. There were TCR beta CDR3 regions amplified from RNA transcripts. Initially, a first-round RT-PCR of the TCR CDR3 employed the HTBI primer set. TCRdb re-called the multiplex PCR reads through MiXCR, storing one row per CDR3 protein. The sample records 300,000 to 400,000 distinct CDR3 sequences, roughly 13% being singletons. Diagnosis of hyperthyroidism was new in patients aged 18 to 65, and its duration was under 2 months. Trimming removed 7 bases from V and 3 bases from J, with 16 bases in between. Germline loops: CDR1 SGHNT, CDR2 YYREEE (reference sequence). The CDR3 consists of 14 residues. Study outcomes and limitations: Ophthalmopathy was identified by the model a median approximately 6.4 months ahead of onset.

The TCR comes from a woman under 40 with Graves' hyperthyroidism. Sequencing was done on a sample of blood. J is TRBJ2-5 and V is TRBV5-4; D is ambiguous. CDR3 nucleotide sequence: TGTGCCAGCGGGCTTGGATTAAGGGAAGAGACCCAGTACTTC. This translates into CASGLGLREETQYF.